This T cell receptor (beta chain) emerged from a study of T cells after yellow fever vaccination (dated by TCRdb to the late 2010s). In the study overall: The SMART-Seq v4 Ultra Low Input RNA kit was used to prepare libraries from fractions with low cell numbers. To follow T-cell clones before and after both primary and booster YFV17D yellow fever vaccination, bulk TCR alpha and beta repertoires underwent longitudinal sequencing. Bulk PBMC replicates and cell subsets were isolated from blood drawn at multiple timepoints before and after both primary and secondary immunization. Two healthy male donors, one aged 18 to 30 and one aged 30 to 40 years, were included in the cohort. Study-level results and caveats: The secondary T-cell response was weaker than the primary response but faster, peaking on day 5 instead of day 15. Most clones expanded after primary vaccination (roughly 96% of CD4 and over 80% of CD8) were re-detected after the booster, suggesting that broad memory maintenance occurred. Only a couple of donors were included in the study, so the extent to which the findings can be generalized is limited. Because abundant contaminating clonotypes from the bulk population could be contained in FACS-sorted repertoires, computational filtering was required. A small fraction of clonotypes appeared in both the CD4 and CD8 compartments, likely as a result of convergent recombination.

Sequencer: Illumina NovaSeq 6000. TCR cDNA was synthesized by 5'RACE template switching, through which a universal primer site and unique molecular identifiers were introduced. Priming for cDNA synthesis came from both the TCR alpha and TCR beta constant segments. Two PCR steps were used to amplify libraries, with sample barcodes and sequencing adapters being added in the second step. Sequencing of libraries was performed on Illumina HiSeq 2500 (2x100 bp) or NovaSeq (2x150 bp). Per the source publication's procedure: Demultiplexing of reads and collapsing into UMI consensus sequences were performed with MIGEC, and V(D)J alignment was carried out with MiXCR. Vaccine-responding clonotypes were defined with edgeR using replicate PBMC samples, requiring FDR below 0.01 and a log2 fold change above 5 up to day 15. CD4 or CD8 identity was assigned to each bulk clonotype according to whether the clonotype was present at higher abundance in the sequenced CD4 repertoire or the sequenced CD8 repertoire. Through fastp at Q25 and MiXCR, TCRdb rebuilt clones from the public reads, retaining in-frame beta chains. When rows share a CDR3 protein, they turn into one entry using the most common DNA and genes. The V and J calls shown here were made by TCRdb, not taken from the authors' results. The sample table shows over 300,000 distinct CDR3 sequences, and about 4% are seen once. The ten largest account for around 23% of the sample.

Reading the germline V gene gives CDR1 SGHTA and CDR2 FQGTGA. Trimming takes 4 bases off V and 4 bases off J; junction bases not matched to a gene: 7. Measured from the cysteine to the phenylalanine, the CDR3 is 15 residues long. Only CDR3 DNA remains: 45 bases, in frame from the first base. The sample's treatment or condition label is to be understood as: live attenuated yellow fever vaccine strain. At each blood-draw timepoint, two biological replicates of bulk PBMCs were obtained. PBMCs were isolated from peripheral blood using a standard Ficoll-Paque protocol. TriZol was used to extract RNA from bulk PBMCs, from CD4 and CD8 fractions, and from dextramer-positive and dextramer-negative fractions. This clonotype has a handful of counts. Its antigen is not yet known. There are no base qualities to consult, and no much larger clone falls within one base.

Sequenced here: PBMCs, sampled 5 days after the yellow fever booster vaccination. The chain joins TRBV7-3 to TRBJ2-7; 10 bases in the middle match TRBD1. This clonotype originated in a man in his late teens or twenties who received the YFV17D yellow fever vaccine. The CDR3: CASSSPGQGIYEQYF. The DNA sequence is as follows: TGTGCCAGCAGCTCCCCGGGACAGGGGATTTACGAGCAGTACTTC.